This TCR beta chain was retrieved from a study of technical replicates of blood from several donors. V was clipped by 3 bases and J by 8 bases; unmatched bases: 9. This CDR3 is 15 amino acids long. Germline CDR1 reads SGHRS; CDR2 reads YFSETQ. Sequenced by immunoSEQ multiplex PCR; TCRdb stores in-frame clones only, minus some. The table shows roughly 57,000 clones, with 90% to 95% occurring only once. The origin of this receptor is a human donor in good health. Some clones in this sample may be carry-over from other donors' samples. The specimen was PBMCs. The chain combines TRBV5-1 with TRBJ2-2; 8 bases line up with TRBD2. CDR3 region: CASSSSGLVTGELFF. CDR3 in DNA: TGCGCCAGCAGCTCATCGGGACTAGTCACTGGGGAGCTGTTTTTT.